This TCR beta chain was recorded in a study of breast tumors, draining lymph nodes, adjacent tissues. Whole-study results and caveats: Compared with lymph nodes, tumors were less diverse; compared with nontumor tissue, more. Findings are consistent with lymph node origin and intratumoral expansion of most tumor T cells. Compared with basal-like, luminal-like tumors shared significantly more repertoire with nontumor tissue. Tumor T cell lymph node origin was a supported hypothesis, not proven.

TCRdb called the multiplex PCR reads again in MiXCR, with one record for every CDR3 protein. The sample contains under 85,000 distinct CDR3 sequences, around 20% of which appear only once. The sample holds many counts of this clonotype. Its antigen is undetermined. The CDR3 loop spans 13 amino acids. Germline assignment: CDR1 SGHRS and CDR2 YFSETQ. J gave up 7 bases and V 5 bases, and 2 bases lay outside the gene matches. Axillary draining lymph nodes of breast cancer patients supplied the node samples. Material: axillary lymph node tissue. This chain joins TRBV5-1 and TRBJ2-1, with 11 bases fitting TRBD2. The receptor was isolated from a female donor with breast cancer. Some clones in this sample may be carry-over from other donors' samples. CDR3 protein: CASRTSGINEQFF. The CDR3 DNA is TGCGCCAGCAGGACTAGCGGGATAAATGAGCAGTTCTTC. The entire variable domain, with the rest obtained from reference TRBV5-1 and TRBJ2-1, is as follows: KAGVTQTPRYLIKTRGQQVTLSCSPISGHRSVSWYQQTPGQGLQFLFEYFSETQRNKGNFPGRFSGRQFSNSRSEMNVSTLELGDSALYLCASRTSGINEQFFGPGTRLTVL.